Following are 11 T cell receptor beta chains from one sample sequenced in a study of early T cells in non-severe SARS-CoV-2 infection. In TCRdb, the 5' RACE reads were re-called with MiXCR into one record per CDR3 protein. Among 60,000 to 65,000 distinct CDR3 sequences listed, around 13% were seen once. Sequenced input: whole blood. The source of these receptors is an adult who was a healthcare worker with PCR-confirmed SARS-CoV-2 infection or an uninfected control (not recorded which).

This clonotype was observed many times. CDR3 nucleotide sequence: TGTGCCAGCAGCCTCGACCGAAGCTCCTACAATGAGCAGTTCTTC. Translating gives CASSLDRSSYNEQFF. This chain connects TRBV9 to TRBJ2-1, with D uncertain. V was pared by 4 bases and J by 0 bases, with 11 bases between. Germline CDR1 SGDLS, CDR2 YYNGEE. CDR3 length: 15 residues.

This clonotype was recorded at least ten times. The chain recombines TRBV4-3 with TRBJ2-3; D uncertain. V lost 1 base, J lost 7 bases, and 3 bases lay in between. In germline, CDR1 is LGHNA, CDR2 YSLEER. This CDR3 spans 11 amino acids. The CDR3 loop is CASSQANTQYF. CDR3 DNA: TGCGCCAGCAGCCAAGCTAATACGCAGTATTTT.

The CDR3 region is CSVDRMNTEAFF. CDR3 sequence (DNA): TGCAGCGTTGATCGGATGAACACTGAAGCTTTCTTT. The V call is TRBV29-1, the J call TRBJ1-1, with unresolved D. CDR3 length equals 12 residues. Looked up from germline, CDR1 is SQVTM and CDR2 is ANQGSEA. V shed 3 bases and J shed 0 bases, with 5 bases lying between them.

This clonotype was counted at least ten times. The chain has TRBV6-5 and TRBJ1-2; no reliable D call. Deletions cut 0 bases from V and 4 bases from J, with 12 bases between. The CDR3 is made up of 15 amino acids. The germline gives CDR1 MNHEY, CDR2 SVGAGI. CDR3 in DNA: TGTGCCAGCAGTTACTCGAAGGGAGCAAGCTATGGCTACACCTTC. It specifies CASSYSKGASYGYTF.

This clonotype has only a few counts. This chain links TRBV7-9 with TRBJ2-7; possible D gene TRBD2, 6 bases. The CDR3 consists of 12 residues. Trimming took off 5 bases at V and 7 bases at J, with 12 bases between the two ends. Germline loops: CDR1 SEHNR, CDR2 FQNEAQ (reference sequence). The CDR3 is CASSPSAGEQYF. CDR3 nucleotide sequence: TGTGCCAGCAGCCCTAGCGCGGGGGAGCAGTACTTC.

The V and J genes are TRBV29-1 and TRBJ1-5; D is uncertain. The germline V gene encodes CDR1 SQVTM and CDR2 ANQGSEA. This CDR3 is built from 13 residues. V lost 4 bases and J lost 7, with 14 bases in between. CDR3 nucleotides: TGCAGCGTTGTCAGCCAGGCCGGCCAGCCCCAGCATTTT. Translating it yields CSVVSQAGQPQHF.

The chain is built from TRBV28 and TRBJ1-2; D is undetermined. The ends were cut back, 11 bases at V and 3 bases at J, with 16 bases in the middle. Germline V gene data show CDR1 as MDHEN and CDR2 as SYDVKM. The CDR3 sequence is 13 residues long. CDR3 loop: CALQAIFDYGYTF. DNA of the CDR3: TGTGCCCTACAAGCCATTTTTGACTATGGCTACACCTTC.

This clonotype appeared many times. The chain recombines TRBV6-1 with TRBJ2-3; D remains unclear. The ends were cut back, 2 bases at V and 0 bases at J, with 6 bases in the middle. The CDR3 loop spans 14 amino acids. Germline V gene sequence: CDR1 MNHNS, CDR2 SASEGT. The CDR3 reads CASSEQGSTDTQYF. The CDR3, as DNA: TGTGCCAGCAGTGAACAAGGGAGCACAGATACGCAGTATTTT.

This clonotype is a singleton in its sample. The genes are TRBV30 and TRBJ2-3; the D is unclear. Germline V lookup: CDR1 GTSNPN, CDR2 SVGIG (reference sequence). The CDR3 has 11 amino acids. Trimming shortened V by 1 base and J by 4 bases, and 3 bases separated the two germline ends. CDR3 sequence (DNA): TGTGCCTGGAGTGGGTCAGATACGCAGTATTTT. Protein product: CAWSGSDTQYF.

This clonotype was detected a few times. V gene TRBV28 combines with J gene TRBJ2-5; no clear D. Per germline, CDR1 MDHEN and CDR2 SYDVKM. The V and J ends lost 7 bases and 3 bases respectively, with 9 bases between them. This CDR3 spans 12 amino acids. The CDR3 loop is CASNTPKETQYF. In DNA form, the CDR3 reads TGTGCCAGCAACACGCCAAAAGAGACCCAGTACTTC.

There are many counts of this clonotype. The CDR3 region is CASSLAGGIETQYF. The DNA for the CDR3 is TGTGCCAGCAGCTTGGCAGGGGGTATTGAGACCCAGTACTTC. The rearrangement uses TRBV5-4 and TRBJ2-5, with 7 bases matching TRBD1. Germline V lookup: CDR1 SGHNT, CDR2 YYREEE (reference sequence). Trimming took 0 bases from V and 5 from J; bases not matched to a gene: 4. CDR3 length equals 14 residues.